Each of the 26 T cell receptor beta chains below was sequenced from the same sample in a study of blood T cells in healthy people across ages. The use of a sample-barcoded 5' primer and a J-beta primer mix characterized a second PCR of roughly 7 to 11 cycles. TCRdb re-analysed the 5' RACE reads in MiXCR, keeping a single row per CDR3 protein. The sample holds some 900,000 distinct CDR3 sequences; 40% to 60% are singletons and the top ten take 13%. The sample was blood. Receptor source: a man in his thirties or forties in good health.

This clonotype has a handful of counts. The chain carries TRBV5-1 and TRBJ2-7; the match to TRBD1 covers 7 bases. V trimming: 5 bases; J trimming: 1 base; junction bases outside the gene matches: 9. There are 15 residues in the CDR3. Per germline, CDR1 SGHRS and CDR2 YFSETQ. The CDR3 reads CASRTLTDRSYEQYF. The CDR3 coding sequence is TGCGCCAGCAGAACCCTTACGGACAGGTCCTACGAGCAGTACTTC.

The J gene is TRBJ2-1, the V gene TRBV5-1; D possibly corresponds to TRBD2 (6 bases). The CDR3 extends over 16 amino acids. Trimming took off 4 bases at V and 4 bases at J, with 18 bases between the two ends. CDR1 is SGHRS and CDR2 is YFSETQ in the germline V gene. CDR3 protein: CASSLPGAGSYNEQFF. The CDR3 DNA follows: TGCGCCAGCAGCCTTCCCGGGGCGGGGTCATACAATGAGCAGTTCTTC.

This clonotype was observed a few times. The chain combines TRBV7-2 with TRBJ1-4; 11 positions agree with TRBD1. CDR1 SGHTA and CDR2 FQGNSA come from the germline V gene. This CDR3 spans 16 amino acids. V shed 1 base, J shed 7 bases, and the junction held 5 bases outside the gene matches. CDR3 DNA sequence: TGTGCCAGCAGCTTAGACCCGGGACAGGGGGGTGAAAAACTGTTTTTT. The encoded protein is CASSLDPGQGGEKLFF.

The V and J genes are TRBV7-9 and TRBJ2-7; D is unclear. Germline values: CDR1 SEHNR, CDR2 FQNEAQ (reference sequence). This CDR3 has 15 amino acids. Trimming cost V 3 bases and J 0 bases, with 12 bases left between them. CDR3: CASSFGGSISYEQYF. The CDR3 bases are TGTGCCAGCAGCTTTGGCGGTTCCATCTCCTACGAGCAGTACTTC.

The chain combines TRBV30 with TRBJ2-3, with 8 nucleotides matching TRBD2. J was trimmed by 2 bases and V by 8 bases; bases with no gene match: 12. The CDR3 has 15 amino acids. CDR1 and CDR2 from the germline V gene are GTSNPN and SVGIG (reference sequence). Here the CDR3 reads CALPRGADNTDTQYF. The CDR3 coding sequence is TGTGCCCTCCCGCGGGGGGCGGACAACACAGATACGCAGTATTTT. Complete variable domain (other parts from reference TRBV30 and TRBJ2-3): SQTIHQWPATLVQPVGSPLSLECTVEGTSNPNLYWYRQAAGRGLQLLFYSVGIGQISSEVPQNLSASRPQDRQFILSSKKLLLSDSGFYLCALPRGADNTDTQYFGPGTRLTVL.

This clonotype has more than one count but fewer than ten. The rearrangement uses TRBV29-1 and TRBJ2-3; TRBD1 agrees at 10 bases. V shed 7 bases and J 7 bases; nucleotides not matched to a gene: 11. Germline V gene lookup returns CDR1 SQVTM and CDR2 ANQGSEA. The CDR3 is 14 amino acids. This CDR3 reads CSAKEGQGIHTQYF. In nucleotides, the CDR3 is TGCAGCGCAAAAGAGGGACAGGGGATACATACGCAGTATTTT.

This chain links TRBV7-2 with TRBJ1-4; no firm D call. This CDR3 is built from 13 residues. The V gene lost 3 bases and the J gene lost 8 bases, with 10 bases spanning the gap. Germline CDR1 and CDR2: SGHTA and FQGNSA. CDR3 region: CASSFGRSEKLFF. The DNA of the CDR3 is TGTGCCAGCAGCTTTGGCCGGTCGGAAAAACTGTTTTTT.

Details on this clonotype: One end of the junction varies from germline; a read error may be responsible. The chain is built from TRBV27 and TRBJ2-3; D is perhaps TRBD1 or TRBD2 (6 bases each). Germline V gene sequence: CDR1 MNHEY, CDR2 SMNVEV (reference sequence). The CDR3 is 14 residues long. The CDR3 DNA follows: TGTGCCAGCAGTTTATGGGGGGCCCCAGATACGCGGTATTTT. The encoded protein is CASSLWGAPDTRYF.

The chain joins TRBV28 to TRBJ1-1; D call uncertain. Trimming pared 6 bases from V and 2 bases from J, leaving 7 bases between. The CDR3 is 12 residues long. Germline V gene lookup returns CDR1 MDHEN and CDR2 SYDVKM. The CDR3 loop is CASRPFNTEAFF. The CDR3 DNA reads TGTGCCAGCAGGCCCTTTAACACTGAAGCTTTCTTT.

This clonotype was counted once. The J gene is TRBJ1-5, the V gene TRBV12-3 or TRBV12-4, with TRBD1 matching 7 bases. This CDR3 spans 16 amino acids. Trimming at V came to 6 bases and at J to 6 bases, leaving 14 bases not matched to a gene. This CDR3 reads CASSSQGLESSQPQHF. The CDR3 DNA reads TGTGCCAGCAGCTCACAGGGGTTGGAATCTAGTCAGCCCCAGCATTTT.

The genes are TRBV12-3 or TRBV12-4 and TRBJ2-5; 9 bases fit TRBD1. The V gene end was trimmed by 6 bases and the J gene end by 5 bases; junction bases not matched to a gene: 13. The CDR3 runs to 16 residues. The CDR3 is CASRHTGGNAGETQYF. Here the CDR3 DNA reads TGTGCCAGCAGACACACAGGGGGCAACGCGGGGGAGACCCAGTACTTC.

The table lists this clonotype with many counts. V usage is TRBV10-3 and J usage is TRBJ2-1, with 7 bases that match TRBD1. With 0 bases clipped from V and 4 bases from J, the junction kept 0 bases outside the gene matches. Germline CDR1 ENHRY, CDR2 SYGVKD. There are 14 residues in the CDR3. This chain's CDR3 is CAISESQGYNEQFF. DNA of the CDR3: TGTGCCATCAGTGAGTCACAGGGGTACAATGAGCAGTTCTTC.

The genes are TRBV29-1 and TRBJ2-7; D call uncertain. This CDR3 spans 14 amino acids. The V end lost 7 bases, the J end lost 0 bases, and 16 bases lay between the germline ends. The germline V gene has CDR1 SQVTM and CDR2 ANQGSEA. CDR3 sequence (DNA): TGCAGCGCATCCCTCAGTACCCCCTCCTACGAGCAGTACTTC. It translates to CSASLSTPSYEQYF.

About this clonotype: The junction does not match germline at one end; this may be a read error. The V gene is TRBV12-3 or TRBV12-4, the J gene TRBJ2-3, with D perhaps being TRBD1 or TRBD2 (7 bases each). The CDR3 totals 15 residues. The CDR3 nucleotides are TGTGCCACACAACCCCGGGGAGGGGGCGCAGATACGGAGTATTTT. The encoded protein is CATQPRGGGADTEYF.

The chain carries TRBV7-9 and TRBJ2-7; D gene unclear. The CDR3 is 14 residues long. Germline CDR1 SEHNR, CDR2 FQNEAQ (reference sequence). Trimming pared 1 base from V and 2 bases from J, leaving 9 bases between. CDR3 bases: TGTGCCAGCAGCTTAGACGGCGCAGCCTACGAGCAGTACGTC. Translating gives CASSLDGAAYEQYV.

V usage is TRBV20-1 and J usage is TRBJ2-1; 15 bases are shared with TRBD2. Per germline, CDR1 DFQATT and CDR2 SNEGSKA (reference sequence). V shed 5 bases and J 5 bases; nucleotides not matched to a gene: 16. This CDR3 region has 19 residues. CDR3 nucleotide sequence: TGCAGTGCTCCGGTGCCCGGACTAGCGGGGGGGTCAGGACACAATGAGCAGTTCTTC. It specifies CSAPVPGLAGGSGHNEQFF.

The rearrangement links TRBV27 to TRBJ1-6; tentative D call: TRBD1 (6 bases). This CDR3 region has 17 residues. Germline CDR1 is MNHEY and CDR2 is SMNVEV (reference sequence). The ends were cut back, 5 bases at V and 0 bases at J, with 14 bases in the middle. CDR3 in DNA: TGTGCCAGCAGTCCCTACCTGGACAGCTCCTATAATTCACCCCTCCACTTT. Protein: CASSPYLDSSYNSPLHF.

The gene calls are TRBV3-1 and TRBJ1-2; 7 bases fit TRBD1. There are 15 residues in the CDR3. Trimming cost V 4 bases and J 7 bases; bases outside gene matches: 12. The V gene's germline CDR1 is LGHDT and CDR2 YNNKEL (reference sequence). The CDR3 DNA reads as TGTGCCAGCAGCCCCCGGGACAGCCATTCTCGTGGCTACACCTTC. Amino acid sequence: CASSPRDSHSRGYTF. The full variable domain, with the rest looked up from reference TRBV3-1 and TRBJ1-2, is DTAVSQTPKYLVTQMGNDKSIKCEQNLGHDTMYWYKQDSKKFLKIMFSYNNKELIINETVPNRFSPKSPDKAHLNLHINSLELGDSAVYFCASSPRDSHSRGYTFGSGTRLTVV.

This clonotype was counted a few times. The chain couples TRBV28 to TRBJ2-3, with D unresolved. This CDR3 contains 13 residues. Germline values: CDR1 MDHEN, CDR2 SYDVKM. Trimming removed 3 bases at V and 2 bases at J, with 6 bases between. The CDR3 DNA follows: TGTGCCAGCAGTTTCCCGCTCACAGATACGCAGTATTTT. Translated, it gives CASSFPLTDTQYF.

This rearrangement joins TRBV30 to TRBJ2-7; D is perhaps TRBD1 or TRBD2 (5 bases each). Trimming cost V 5 bases and J 0 bases, with 11 bases left between them. Germline-derived CDR1 and CDR2 are GTSNPN and SVGIG (reference sequence). The CDR3 is made up of 13 amino acids. CDR3 sequence (DNA): TGTGCCTGGGGGACGGCCATCTCCTACGAGCAGTACTTC. The encoded protein is CAWGTAISYEQYF.

V and J are TRBV2 and TRBJ2-5; D gene ambiguous. The germline CDR1 and CDR2 sequences are SNHLY and FYNNEI. The V gene lost 7 bases and the J gene lost 5 bases, with 8 bases spanning the gap. This CDR3 has 11 residues. DNA for the CDR3: TGTGCCAGCACGAGGACGGAGACCCAGTACTTC. Translated: CASTRTETQYF.

In this sample, this clonotype turned up many times. CDR3 DNA sequence: TGTGCCAGCAGCCAAGGGGTGCGGGGGCAGGTTGGCTACACCTTC. Translated: CASSQGVRGQVGYTF. The V and J genes are TRBV3-1 and TRBJ1-2, with D perhaps matching TRBD1 (6 bases). CDR1 and CDR2 from the germline V gene are LGHDT and YNNKEL (reference sequence). The germline V and J ends were trimmed by 1 base and 7 bases, with 16 bases remaining between them. The length of the CDR3 is 15 residues.

V gene TRBV2 combines with J gene TRBJ1-6, with a possible D match to TRBD1 (5 bases). The CDR3 is made up of 14 amino acids. Germline V gene lookup returns CDR1 SNHLY and CDR2 FYNNEI. V was cut by 8 bases and J by 0 bases, with 8 bases left in between. The CDR3 DNA is TGTGCCAGCGAGGGGAGCTCCTATAATTCACCCCTCCACTTT. As protein: CASEGSSYNSPLHF. Full variable domain (missing parts from reference TRBV2 and TRBJ1-6): EPEVTQTPSHQVTQMGQEVILRCVPISNHLYFYWYRQILGQKVEFLVSFYNNEISEKSEIFDDQFSVERPDGSNFTLKIRSTKLEDSAMYFCASEGSSYNSPLHFGNGTRLTVT.

The rearrangement links TRBV12-3 or TRBV12-4 to TRBJ1-1; tentative D call: TRBD1 (5 bases). The CDR3 sequence is 15 residues long. Trimming pared 6 bases from V and 5 bases from J, leaving 19 bases between. The CDR3 sequence: CASSLSGGGATEAFF. CDR3 nucleotides: TGTGCCAGCAGCCTCAGCGGGGGAGGGGCGACTGAAGCTTTCTTT.

The chain couples TRBV25-1 to TRBJ1-2; unclear D gene. This CDR3 has 13 residues. Germline CDR1 MGHDK, CDR2 SYGVNS. CDR3 protein: CASAPGGEFGYTF. The CDR3 DNA follows: TGTGCTAGCGCCCCCGGTGGGGAGTTCGGCTACACCTTC.

This clonotype was seen repeatedly, ten times or more. The chain employs TRBV12-3 or TRBV12-4 and TRBJ1-2; D not certain. V lost 6 bases and J 6 bases, leaving 14 bases between the germline ends. This CDR3 spans 13 amino acids. The CDR3 here is CASSTGRTDGYTF. The CDR3 DNA follows: TGTGCCAGCAGCACCGGACGGACCGATGGCTACACCTTC.